These T cell receptor beta chains were read from a single sample in a study of CD8+ T cells in alopecia areata. Using immunoSEQ multiplex PCR, the repertoire was profiled, and TCRdb retains in-frame clones only, with some absent. The table records about 190,000 clones, roughly three fifths of them present only once. The sequenced sample was CD4+ T cells sorted from blood, obtained at week 4, from a patient treated with tofacitinib. The receptors here all came from a human donor with alopecia areata. Both conserved end residues are trimmed from each CDR3. Clone size is stated in some rows and not others, as once, few, many or a class when expanded.

clone_size v_call cdr3_aa
. TRBV11-2 ASSLERRSGELF
. TRBV5-6 ASSLVGSGTGPTYEQY
. TRBV2 ASSPTGNYGYT
. TRBV30 AWSSPPTGKTNYGYT
. TRBV25-1 ASINLGEQY
few TRBV5-1 ASSTGLAELQETQY
. TRBV7-2 ASSSPPVSEQF
few TRBV29-1 SVAQREGETQY
few TRBV7-2 ASSLTPSGANVLT
. TRBV2 ASSEGAGGLGEKLF
. TRBV30 AWSVFHSGYT
. TRBV25-1 ASSRLALRETQY
few TRBV2 ASSVEVEETQY
. TRBV29-1 SAAAGTGVTGELF